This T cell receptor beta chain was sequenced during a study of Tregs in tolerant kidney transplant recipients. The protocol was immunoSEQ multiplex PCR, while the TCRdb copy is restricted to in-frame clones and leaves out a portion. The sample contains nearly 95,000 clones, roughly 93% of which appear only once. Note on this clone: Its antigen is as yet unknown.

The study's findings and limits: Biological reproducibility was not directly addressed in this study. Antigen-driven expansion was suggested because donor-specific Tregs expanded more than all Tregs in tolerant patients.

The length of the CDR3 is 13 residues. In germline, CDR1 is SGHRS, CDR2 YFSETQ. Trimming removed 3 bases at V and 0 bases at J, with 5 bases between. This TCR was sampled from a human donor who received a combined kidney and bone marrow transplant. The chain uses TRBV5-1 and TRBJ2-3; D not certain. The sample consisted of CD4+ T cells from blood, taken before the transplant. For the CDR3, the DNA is TGCGCCAGCAGCTCGACTAGCACAGATACGCAGTATTTT. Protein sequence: CASSSTSTDTQYF.